Sequencing of this T cell receptor beta chain was carried out in a study of T cell changes during pregnancy in multiple sclerosis. Trimming cost V 5 bases and J 4 bases; bases outside gene matches: 8. CDR1 SGHTA and CDR2 FQGNSA come from the germline V gene. CDR3 length: 16 amino acids. Some clones are missing from TCRdb's copy, which holds only in-frame ones; the method was immunoSEQ multiplex PCR. There are about 98,000 clones in the sample; under 95% occur only once, and around 2.1% lies in the top ten. The gene calls are TRBV7-2 and TRBJ2-1; 10 bases line up with TRBD1. The TCR was taken from a female donor in good health, enrolled as a control in a pregnancy study. Sequencing was performed on peripheral blood, taken after pregnancy. CDR3 nucleotide sequence: TGTGCCAGCAGCCCTCCGTGGGACAGGGGATACAATGAGCAGTTCTTC. This translates into CASSPPWDRGYNEQFF.